This TCR beta chain was identified during a study of T-cell memory formation after mild COVID-19. Each CDR3 protein is one row after TCRdb ran MiXCR on the 5' RACE reads. The sample consists of fewer than 550,000 distinct CDR3 sequences, approximately 20% of them appearing once. With 6 bases removed from V and 5 bases from J, the gap between germline ends came to 14 bases. This CDR3 has 14 amino acids. Germline CDR1 MNHNY, CDR2 SVGAGI (reference sequence). The source material was PBMCs or a T cell subset sorted from them (not recorded which). The chain recombines TRBV6-6 with TRBJ1-5, with D hard to call. The sequence came from an adult woman who had mild COVID-19 (a few samples of this study predate the infection). Cell type and time point are not known. The CDR3 region has the DNA TGTGCCAGCAGCCCCATTCTCGGGGATCAGCCCCAGCATTTT. Encoded protein: CASSPILGDQPQHF.